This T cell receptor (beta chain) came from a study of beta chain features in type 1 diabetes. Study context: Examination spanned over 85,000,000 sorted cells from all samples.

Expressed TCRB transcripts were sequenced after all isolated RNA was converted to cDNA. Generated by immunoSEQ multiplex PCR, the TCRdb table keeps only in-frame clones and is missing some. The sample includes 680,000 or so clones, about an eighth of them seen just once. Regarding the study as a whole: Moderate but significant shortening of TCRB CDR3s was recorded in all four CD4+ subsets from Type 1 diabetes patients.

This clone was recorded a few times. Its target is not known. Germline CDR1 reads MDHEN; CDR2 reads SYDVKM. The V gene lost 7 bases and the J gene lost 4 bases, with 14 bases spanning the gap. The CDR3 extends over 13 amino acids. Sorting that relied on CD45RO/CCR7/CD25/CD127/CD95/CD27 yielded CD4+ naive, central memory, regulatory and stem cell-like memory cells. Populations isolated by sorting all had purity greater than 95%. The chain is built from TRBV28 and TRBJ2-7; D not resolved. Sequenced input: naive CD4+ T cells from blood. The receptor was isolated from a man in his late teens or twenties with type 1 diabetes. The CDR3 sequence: CASTQFLVYEQYF. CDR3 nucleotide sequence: TGTGCCAGCACCCAGTTCCTGGTTTACGAGCAGTACTTC. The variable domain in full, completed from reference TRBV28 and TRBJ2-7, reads DVKVTQSSRYLVKRTGEKVFLECVQDMDHENMFWYRQDPGLGLRLIYFSYDVKMKEKGDIPEGYSVSREKKERFSLILESASTNQTSMYLCASTQFLVYEQYFGPGTRLTVT.